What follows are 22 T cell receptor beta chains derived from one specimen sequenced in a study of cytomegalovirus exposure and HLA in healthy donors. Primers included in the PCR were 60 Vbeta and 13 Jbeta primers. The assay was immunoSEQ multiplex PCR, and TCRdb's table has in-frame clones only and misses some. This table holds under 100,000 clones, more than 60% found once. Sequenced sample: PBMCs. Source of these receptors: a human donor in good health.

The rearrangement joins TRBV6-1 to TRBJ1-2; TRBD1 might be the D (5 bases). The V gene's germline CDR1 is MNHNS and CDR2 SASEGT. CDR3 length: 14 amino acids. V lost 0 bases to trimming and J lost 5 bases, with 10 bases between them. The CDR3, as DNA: TGTGCCAGCAGTGAAGCGCGGGGGAGGTATGGCTACACCTTC. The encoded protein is CASSEARGRYGYTF.

CDR3 loop: CASSLTGSSGNTIYF. CDR3 coding DNA: TGTGCCAGCAGTTTGACGGGGAGCTCTGGAAACACCATATATTTT. The genes are TRBV6-5 and TRBJ1-3; D call uncertain. The germline V and J ends were trimmed by 4 bases and 0 bases, with 10 bases remaining between them. This CDR3 is built from 15 residues. In germline, CDR1 is MNHEY, CDR2 SVGAGI.

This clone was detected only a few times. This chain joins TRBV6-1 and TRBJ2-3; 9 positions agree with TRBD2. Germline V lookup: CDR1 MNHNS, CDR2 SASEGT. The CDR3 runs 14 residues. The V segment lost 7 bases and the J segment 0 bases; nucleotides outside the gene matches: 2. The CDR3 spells CASTRGGSTDTQYF. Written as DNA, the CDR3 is TGTGCCAGCACGCGGGGGGGAAGCACAGATACGCAGTATTTT.

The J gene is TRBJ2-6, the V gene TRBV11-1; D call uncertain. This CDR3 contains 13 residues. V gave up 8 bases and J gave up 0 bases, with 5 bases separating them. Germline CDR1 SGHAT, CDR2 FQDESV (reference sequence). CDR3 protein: CASAYSGANVLTF. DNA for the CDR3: TGTGCCAGCGCCTACTCTGGGGCCAACGTCCTGACTTTC.

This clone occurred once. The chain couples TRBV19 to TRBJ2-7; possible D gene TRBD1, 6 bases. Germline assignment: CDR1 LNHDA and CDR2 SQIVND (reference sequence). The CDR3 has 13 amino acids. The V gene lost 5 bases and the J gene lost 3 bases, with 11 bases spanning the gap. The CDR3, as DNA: TGTGCCAGTAGTCCGGGACATGTCTACGAGCAGTACTTC. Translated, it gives CASSPGHVYEQYF. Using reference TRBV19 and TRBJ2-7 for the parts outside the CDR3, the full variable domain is DGGITQSPKYLFRKEGQNVTLSCEQNLNHDAMYWYRQDPGQGLRLIYYSQIVNDFQKGDIAEGYSVSREKKESFPLTVTSAQKNPTAFYLCASSPGHVYEQYFGPGTRLTVT.

CDR3 in amino acids: CASSVARYEQYF. The CDR3 coding sequence is TGTGCCAGCAGCGTAGCCCGCTACGAGCAGTACTTC. The chain has TRBV9 and TRBJ2-7, with unresolved D. V lost 0 bases to trimming and J lost 3 bases, with 4 bases between them. Germline assignment: CDR1 SGDLS and CDR2 YYNGEE. There are 12 residues in the CDR3.

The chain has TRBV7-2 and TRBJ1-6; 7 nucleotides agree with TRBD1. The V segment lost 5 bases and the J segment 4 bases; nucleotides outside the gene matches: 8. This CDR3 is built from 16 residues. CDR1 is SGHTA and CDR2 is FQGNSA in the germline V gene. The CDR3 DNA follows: TGTGCCAGCAGCCGAACGACAGGGCCTTATAATTCACCCCTCCACTTT. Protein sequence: CASSRTTGPYNSPLHF.

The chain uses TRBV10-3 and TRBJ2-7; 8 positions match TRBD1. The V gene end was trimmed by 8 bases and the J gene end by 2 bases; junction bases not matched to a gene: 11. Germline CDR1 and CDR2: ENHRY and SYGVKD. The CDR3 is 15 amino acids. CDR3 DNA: TGTGCCATCCGGGGGTTGGGGACAGGCACCTACGAGCAGTACTTC. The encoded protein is CAIRGLGTGTYEQYF.

CDR3 sequence reads: CASGRERAPQHF. CDR3 nucleotides: TGTGCCAGCGGACGGGAGCGGGCGCCCCAGCATTTT. This chain connects TRBV6-5 to TRBJ1-5; D unresolved. Trimming left V 8 bases short and J 9 bases short, with 14 bases between. The length of the CDR3 is 12 residues. Germline V gene lookup returns CDR1 MNHEY and CDR2 SVGAGI.

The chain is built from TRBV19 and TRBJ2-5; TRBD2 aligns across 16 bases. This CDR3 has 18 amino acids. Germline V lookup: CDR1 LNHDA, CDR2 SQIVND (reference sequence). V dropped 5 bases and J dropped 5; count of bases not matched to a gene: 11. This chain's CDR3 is CASSLTGTSGGAGETQYF. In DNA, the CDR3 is TGTGCCAGTAGTCTTACCGGGACTAGCGGGGGGGCCGGTGAGACCCAGTACTTC.

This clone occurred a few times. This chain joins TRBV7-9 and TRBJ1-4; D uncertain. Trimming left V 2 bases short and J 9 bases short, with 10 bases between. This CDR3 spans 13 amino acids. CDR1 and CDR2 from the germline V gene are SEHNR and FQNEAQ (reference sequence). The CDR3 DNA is TGTGCCAGCAGCTTATTACAGACCCAAAAACTGTTTTTT. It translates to CASSLLQTQKLFF.

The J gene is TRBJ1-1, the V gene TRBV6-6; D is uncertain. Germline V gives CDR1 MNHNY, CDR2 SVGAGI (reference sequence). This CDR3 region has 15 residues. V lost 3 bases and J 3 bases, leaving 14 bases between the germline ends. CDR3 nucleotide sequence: TGTGCCAGCAGTTATGTATTAGTGGGAGACACTGAAGCTTTCTTT. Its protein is CASSYVLVGDTEAFF.

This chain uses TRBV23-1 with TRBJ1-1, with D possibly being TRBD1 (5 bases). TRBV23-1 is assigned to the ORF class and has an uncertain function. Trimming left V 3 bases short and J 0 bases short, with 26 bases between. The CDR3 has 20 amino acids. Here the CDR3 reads CASSQNVVPDSPSMNTEAFF. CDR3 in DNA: TGCGCCAGCAGTCAGAATGTGGTACCCGACAGCCCGTCTATGAACACTGAAGCTTTCTTT.

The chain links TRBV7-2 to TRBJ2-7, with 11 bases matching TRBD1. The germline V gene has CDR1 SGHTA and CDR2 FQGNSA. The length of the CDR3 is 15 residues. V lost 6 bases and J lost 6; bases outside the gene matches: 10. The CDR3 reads CASSRAGTGGVEQYF. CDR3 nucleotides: TGTGCCAGCAGTCGAGCCGGGACAGGGGGGGTCGAGCAGTACTTC.

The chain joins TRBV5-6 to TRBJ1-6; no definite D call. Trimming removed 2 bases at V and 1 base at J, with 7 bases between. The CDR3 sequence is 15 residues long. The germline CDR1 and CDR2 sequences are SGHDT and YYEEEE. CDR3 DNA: TGTGCCAGCAGCTTACCGGGTTCCTATAATTCACCCCTCCACTTT. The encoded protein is CASSLPGSYNSPLHF.

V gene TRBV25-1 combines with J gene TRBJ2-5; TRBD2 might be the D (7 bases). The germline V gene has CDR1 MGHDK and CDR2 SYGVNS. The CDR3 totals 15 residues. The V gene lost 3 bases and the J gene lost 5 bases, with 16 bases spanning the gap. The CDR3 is CASSDSWGGGETQYF. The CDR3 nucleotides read TGTGCCAGCAGTGATAGTTGGGGGGGCGGCGAGACCCAGTACTTC. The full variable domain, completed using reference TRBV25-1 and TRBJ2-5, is EADIYQTPRYLVIGTGKKITLECSQTMGHDKMYWYQQDPGMELHLIHYSYGVNSTEKGDLSSESTVSRIRTEHFPLTLESARPSHTSQYLCASSDSWGGGETQYFGPGTRLLVL.

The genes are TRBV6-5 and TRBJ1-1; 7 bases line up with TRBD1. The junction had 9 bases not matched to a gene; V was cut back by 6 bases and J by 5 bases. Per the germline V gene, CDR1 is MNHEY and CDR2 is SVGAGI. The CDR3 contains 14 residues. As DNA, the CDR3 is TGTGCCAGCAGGTACAGGGGCGTCGTAACTGAAGCTTTCTTT. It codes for CASRYRGVVTEAFF.

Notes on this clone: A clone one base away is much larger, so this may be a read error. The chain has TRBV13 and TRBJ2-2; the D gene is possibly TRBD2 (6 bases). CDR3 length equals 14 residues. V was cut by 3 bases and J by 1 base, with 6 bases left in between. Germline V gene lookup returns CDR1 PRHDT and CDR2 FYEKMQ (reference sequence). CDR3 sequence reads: CASSLRGNTGELFF. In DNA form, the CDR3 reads TGTGCCAGCAGCTTGCGGGGGAACACCGGGGAGCTGTTTTTT.

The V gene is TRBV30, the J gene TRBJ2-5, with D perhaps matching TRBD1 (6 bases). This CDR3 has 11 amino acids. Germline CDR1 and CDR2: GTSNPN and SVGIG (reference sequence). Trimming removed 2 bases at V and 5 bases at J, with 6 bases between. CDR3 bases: TGTGCCTGGAGTCAGGGGGAGACCCAGTACTTC. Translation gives CAWSQGETQYF.

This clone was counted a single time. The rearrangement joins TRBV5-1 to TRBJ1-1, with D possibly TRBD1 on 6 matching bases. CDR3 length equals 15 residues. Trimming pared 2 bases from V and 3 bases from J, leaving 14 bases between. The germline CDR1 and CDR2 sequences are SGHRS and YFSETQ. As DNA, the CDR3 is TGCGCCAGCAGCTTCCAGGCCAGGGGAGACACTGAAGCTTTCTTT. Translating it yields CASSFQARGDTEAFF.

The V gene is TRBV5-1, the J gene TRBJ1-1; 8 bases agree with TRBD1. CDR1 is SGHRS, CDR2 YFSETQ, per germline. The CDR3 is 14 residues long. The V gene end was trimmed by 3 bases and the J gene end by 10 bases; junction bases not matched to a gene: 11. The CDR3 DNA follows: TGCGCCAGCAGCTACGGACAGGGTCCGGTTGTAGCTTTCTTT. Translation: CASSYGQGPVVAFF.

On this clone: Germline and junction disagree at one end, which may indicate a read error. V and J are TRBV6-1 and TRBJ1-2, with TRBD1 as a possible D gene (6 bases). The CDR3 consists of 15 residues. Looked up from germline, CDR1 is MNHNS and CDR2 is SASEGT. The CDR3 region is CASSAQPTGLKGYPF. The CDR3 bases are TGTGCCAGCAGTGCCCAACCCACAGGGCTGAAGGGCTACCCCTTC.